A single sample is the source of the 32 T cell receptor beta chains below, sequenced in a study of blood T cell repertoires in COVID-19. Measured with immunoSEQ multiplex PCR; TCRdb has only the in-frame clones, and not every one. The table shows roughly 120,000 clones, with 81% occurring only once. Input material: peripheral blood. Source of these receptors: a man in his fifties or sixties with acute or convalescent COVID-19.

The CDR3: CASSPRVNTEAFF. The DNA for the CDR3 is TGTGCCAGCAGTCCGCGGGTCAACACTGAAGCTTTCTTT. V gene TRBV5-4 combines with J gene TRBJ1-1, with D unclear. The CDR3 loop spans 13 amino acids. In germline, CDR1 is SGHNT, CDR2 YYREEE (reference sequence). V was clipped by 5 bases and J by 2 bases, with 10 bases between them.

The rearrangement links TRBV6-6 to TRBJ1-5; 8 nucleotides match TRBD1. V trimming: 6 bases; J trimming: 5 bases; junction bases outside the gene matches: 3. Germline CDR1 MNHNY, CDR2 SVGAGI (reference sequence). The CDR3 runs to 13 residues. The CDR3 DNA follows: TGTGCCAGCAGGGACAGGGCCGATCAGCCCCAGCATTTT. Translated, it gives CASRDRADQPQHF.

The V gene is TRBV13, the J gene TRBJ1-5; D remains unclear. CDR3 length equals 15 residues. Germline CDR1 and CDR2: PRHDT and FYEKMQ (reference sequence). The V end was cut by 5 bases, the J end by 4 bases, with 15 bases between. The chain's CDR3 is CASSQGPGENQPQHF. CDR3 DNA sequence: TGTGCCAGCAGCCAAGGCCCGGGAGAAAATCAGCCCCAGCATTTT.

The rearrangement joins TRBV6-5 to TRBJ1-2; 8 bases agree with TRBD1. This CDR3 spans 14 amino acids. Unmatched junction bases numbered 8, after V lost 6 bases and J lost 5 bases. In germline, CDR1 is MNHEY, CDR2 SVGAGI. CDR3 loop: CASSPGQGGYGYTF. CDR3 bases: TGTGCCAGCAGCCCCGGACAGGGCGGTTATGGCTACACCTTC.

CDR3 DNA sequence: TGTGCCAGCAGCCCTGCCGGAGGGCGGGGTACGCAGTATTTT. This translates into CASSPAGGRGTQYF. The chain employs TRBV3-1 (or the pseudogene TRBV3-2) and TRBJ2-3; D is perhaps TRBD2 (6 bases). CDR1 and CDR2 from the germline V gene are LGHDT and YNNKEL (reference sequence). The CDR3 sequence is 14 residues long. Trimming removed 4 bases from V and 8 bases from J, with 16 bases in between.

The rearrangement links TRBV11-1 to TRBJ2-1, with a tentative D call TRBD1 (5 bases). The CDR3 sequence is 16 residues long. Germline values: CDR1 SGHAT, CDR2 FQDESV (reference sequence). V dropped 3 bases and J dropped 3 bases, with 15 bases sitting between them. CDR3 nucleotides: TGTGCCAGCAGCTTCGCGGCCAGGGTGCGCTACAATGAGCAGTTCTTC. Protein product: CASSFAARVRYNEQFF.

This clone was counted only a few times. CDR3 amino acids: CASSGLRGRGGTEAFF. The CDR3 nucleotides are TGTGCCAGCAGTGGCCTTAGGGGGCGGGGAGGCACTGAAGCTTTCTTT. This rearrangement joins TRBV6-1 to TRBJ1-1; 7 bases align to TRBD1. Germline loops: CDR1 MNHNS, CDR2 SASEGT. J was trimmed by 4 bases and V by 4 bases; bases with no gene match: 12. The CDR3 totals 16 residues.

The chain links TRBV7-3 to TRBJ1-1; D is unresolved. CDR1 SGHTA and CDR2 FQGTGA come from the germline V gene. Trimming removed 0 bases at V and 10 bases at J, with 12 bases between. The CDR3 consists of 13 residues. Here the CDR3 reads CASSLTSGVRAFF. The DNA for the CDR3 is TGTGCCAGCAGCTTAACGAGCGGGGTTAGAGCTTTCTTT.

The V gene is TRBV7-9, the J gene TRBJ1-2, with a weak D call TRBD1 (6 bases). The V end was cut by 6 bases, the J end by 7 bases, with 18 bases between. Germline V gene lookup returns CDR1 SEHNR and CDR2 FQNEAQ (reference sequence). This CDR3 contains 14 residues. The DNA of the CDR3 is TGTGCCAGCAGTACAATGAACAGGGAAATTGGCTACACCTTC. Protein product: CASSTMNREIGYTF.

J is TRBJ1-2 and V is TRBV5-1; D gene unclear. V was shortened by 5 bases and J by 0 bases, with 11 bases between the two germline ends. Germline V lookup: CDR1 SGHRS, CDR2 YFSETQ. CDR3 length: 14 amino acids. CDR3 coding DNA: TGCGCCAGCAGTTATGACGGAGCTAACTATGGCTACACCTTC. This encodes CASSYDGANYGYTF.

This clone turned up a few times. The CDR3: CASSQDLGGQPDGYTF. The CDR3 DNA follows: TGCGCCAGCAGCCAAGATCTAGGCGGGCAGCCGGATGGCTACACCTTC. The chain joins TRBV4-1 to TRBJ1-2; D remains ambiguous. CDR1 is MGHRA and CDR2 is YSYEKL in the germline V gene. This CDR3 has 16 amino acids. Trimming took 0 bases from V and 6 from J, leaving 17 bases between them.

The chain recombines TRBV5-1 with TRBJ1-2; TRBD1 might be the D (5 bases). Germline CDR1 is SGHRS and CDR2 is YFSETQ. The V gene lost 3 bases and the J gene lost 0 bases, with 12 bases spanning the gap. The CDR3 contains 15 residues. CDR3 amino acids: CASSSGTVTNYGYTF. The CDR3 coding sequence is TGCGCCAGCAGCTCTGGGACTGTCACTAACTATGGCTACACCTTC.

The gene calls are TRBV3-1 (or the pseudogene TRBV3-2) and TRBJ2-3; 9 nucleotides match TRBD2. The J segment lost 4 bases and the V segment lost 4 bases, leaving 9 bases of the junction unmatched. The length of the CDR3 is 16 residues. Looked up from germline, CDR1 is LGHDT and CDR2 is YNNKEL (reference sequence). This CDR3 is CASSRRRGGRSDTQYF. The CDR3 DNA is TGTGCCAGCAGCCGGCGGCGGGGGGGCCGCTCAGATACGCAGTATTTT.

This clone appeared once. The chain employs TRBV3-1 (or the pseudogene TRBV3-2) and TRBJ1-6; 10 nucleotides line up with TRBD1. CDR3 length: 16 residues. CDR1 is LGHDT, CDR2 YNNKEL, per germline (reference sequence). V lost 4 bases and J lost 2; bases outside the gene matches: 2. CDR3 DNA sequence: TGTGCCAGCAGCCGGGACAGGGGACCCTATAATTCACCCCTCCACTTT. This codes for CASSRDRGPYNSPLHF.

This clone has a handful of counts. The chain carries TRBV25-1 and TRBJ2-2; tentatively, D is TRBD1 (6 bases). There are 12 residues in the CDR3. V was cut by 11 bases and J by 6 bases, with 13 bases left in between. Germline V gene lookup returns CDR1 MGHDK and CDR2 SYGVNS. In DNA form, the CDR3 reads TGTGCCTCCTTTGGGGGCGCCGGGGAGCTGTTTTTT. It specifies CASFGGAGELFF. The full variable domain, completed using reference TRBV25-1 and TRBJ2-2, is EADIYQTPRYLVIGTGKKITLECSQTMGHDKMYWYQQDPGMELHLIHYSYGVNSTEKGDLSSESTVSRIRTEHFPLTLESARPSHTSQYLCASFGGAGELFFGEGSRLTVL.

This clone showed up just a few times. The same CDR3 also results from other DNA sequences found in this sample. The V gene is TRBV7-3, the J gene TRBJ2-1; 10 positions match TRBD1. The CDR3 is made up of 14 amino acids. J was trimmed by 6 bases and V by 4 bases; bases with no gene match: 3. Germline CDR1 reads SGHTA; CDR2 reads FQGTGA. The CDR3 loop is CASSSGTGANEQFF. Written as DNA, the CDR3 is TGTGCCAGCAGCTCCGGGACAGGGGCCAATGAGCAGTTCTTC. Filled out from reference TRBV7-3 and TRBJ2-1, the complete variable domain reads GAGVSQTPSNKVTEKGKYVELRCDPISGHTALYWYRQSLGQGPEFLIYFQGTGAADDSGLPNDRFFAVRPEGSVSTLKIQRTERGDSAVYLCASSSGTGANEQFFGPGTRLTVL.

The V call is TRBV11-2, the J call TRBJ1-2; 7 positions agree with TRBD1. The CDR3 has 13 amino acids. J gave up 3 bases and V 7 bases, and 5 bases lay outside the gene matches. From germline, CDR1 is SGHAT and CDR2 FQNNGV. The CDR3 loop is CASTQGGDYGYTF. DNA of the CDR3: TGTGCCAGCACCCAGGGGGGCGACTATGGCTACACCTTC.

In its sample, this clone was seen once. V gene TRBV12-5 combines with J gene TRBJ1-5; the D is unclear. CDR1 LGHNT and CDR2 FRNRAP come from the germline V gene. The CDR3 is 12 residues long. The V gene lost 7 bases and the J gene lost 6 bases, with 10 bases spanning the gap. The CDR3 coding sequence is TGTGCTAGTGCGGGGTACGGTCAGCCCCAGCATTTT. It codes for CASAGYGQPQHF.

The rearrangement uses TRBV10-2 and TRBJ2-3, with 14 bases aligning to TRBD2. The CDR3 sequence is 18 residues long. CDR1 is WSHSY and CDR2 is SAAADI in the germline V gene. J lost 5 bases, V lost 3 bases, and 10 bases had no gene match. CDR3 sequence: CASSDRRLAGGPIDTQYF. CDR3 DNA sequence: TGCGCCAGCAGTGACCGGCGACTAGCGGGGGGGCCAATAGATACGCAGTATTTT.

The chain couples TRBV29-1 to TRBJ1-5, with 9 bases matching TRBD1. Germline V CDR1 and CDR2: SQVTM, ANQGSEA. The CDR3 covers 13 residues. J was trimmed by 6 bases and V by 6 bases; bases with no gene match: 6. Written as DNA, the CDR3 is TGCAGCGTGGGACAGGGAGTAGGTCAGCCCCAGCATTTT. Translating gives CSVGQGVGQPQHF.

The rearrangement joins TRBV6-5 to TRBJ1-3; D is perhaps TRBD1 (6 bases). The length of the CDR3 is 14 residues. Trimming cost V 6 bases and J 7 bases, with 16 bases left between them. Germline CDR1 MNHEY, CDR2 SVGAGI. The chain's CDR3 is CASSNRVVGNTIYF. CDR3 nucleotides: TGTGCCAGCAGCAACAGGGTCGTGGGGAACACCATATATTTT.

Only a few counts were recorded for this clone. The CDR3 DNA reads as TGTGCCAGCAGCTTTGACAGGGCCACCGGGGAGCTGTTTTTT. Translation gives CASSFDRATGELFF. The chain has TRBV5-6 and TRBJ2-2, with 7 bases that match TRBD1. The CDR3 spans 14 residues. Germline lookup yields CDR1 SGHDT and CDR2 YYEEEE. Trimming took 2 bases from V and 4 from J; bases not matched to a gene: 2.

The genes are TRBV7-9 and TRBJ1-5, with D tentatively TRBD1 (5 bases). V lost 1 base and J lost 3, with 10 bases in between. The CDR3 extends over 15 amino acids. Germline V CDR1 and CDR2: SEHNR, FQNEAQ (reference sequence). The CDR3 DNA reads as TGTGCCAGCAGCTTAGGCGGGACTTCCAATCAGCCCCAGCATTTT. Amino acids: CASSLGGTSNQPQHF.

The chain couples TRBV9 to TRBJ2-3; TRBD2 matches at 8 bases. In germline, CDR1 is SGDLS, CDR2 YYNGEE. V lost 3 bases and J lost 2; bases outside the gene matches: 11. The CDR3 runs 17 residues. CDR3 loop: CASSADTAGGNTDTQYF. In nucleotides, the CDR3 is TGTGCCAGCAGCGCGGATACCGCGGGGGGAAACACAGATACGCAGTATTTT.

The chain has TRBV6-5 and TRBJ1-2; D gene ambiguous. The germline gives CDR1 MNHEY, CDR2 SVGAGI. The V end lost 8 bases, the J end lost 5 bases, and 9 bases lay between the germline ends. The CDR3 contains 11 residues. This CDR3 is CASGGSYGYTF. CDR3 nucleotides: TGTGCCAGCGGCGGCTCATATGGCTACACCTTC.

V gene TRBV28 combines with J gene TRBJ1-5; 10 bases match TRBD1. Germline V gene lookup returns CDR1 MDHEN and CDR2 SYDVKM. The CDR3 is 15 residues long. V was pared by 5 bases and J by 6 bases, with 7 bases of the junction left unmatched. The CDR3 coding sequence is TGTGCCAGCAGTGCGACAGGGGGCGCCGTTCAGCCCCAGCATTTT. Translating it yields CASSATGGAVQPQHF.

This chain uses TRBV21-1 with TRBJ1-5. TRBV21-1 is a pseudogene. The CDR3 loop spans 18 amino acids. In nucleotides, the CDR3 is TGTGCCAGCAGCGGAACGGGGGCCGTTCGGGGGGCAAATCAGCCCCAGCATTTT. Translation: CASSGTGAVRGANQPQHF.

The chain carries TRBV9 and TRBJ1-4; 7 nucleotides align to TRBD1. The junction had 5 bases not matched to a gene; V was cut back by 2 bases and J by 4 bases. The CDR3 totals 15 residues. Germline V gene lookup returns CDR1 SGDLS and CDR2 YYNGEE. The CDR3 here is CASSVTGALNEKLFF. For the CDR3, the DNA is TGTGCCAGCAGCGTCACAGGGGCACTTAATGAAAAACTGTTTTTT.

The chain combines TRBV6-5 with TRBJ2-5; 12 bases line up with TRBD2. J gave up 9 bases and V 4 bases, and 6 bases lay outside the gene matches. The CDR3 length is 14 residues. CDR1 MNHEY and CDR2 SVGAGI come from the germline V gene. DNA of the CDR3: TGTGCCAGCAGTTCTCTAGCGGGGGGGGCTCCCCAGTACTTC. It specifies CASSSLAGGAPQYF.

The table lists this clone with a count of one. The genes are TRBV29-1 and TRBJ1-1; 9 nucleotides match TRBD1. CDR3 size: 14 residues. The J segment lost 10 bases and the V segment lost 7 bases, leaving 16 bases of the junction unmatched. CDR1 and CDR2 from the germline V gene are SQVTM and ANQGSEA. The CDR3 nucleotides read TGCAGCGGCGCGCGCGGGACAGGGCGTAAAGGAGCTTTCTTT. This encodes CSGARGTGRKGAFF.

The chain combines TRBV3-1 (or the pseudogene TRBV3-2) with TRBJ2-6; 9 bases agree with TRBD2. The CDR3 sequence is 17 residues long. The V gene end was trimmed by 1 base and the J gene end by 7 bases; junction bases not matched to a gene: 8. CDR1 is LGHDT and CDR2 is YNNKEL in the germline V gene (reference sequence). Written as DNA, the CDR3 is TGTGCCAGCAGCCAAGTATGGCGGCGGGGGGGCGCCAACGTCCTGACTTTC. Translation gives CASSQVWRRGGANVLTF.

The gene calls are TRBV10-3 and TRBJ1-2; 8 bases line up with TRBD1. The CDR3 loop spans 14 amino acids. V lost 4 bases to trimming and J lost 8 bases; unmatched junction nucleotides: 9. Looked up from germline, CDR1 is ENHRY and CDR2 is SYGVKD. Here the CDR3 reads CAISGQGRIDGYTF. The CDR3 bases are TGTGCCATCAGTGGACAGGGGAGAATCGACGGCTACACCTTC.